This T cell receptor beta chain was profiled in a study of T cells expressing NK-cell markers. As for the study in general: It was from sorted CD3+CD56+NKG2C+, CD3+CD56+NKG2C- and CD3+CD56-NKG2C+ T cells that TCR beta repertoires came.

Germline CDR1 reads DFQATT; CDR2 reads SNEGSKA (reference sequence). This CDR3 region has 15 residues. Findings and limits, study-wide: Dominant NKG2C+ clonotypes accounted for roughly 1.0-8% of CD8+ T cells in a handful of donors. Among four donors, these clonotypes also ranked first in the CD3+CD56-NKG2C+ fraction. The HCMV specificity of the expanded NKG2C+ T cell clones stayed unresolved.

Remarks on this clonotype: Its antigen remains unidentified.

TCRdb derives one entry per CDR3 protein from the 5' RACE reads, leaving out DNA. The repertoire table contains 200,000 to 300,000 distinct CDR3 sequences. V is TRBV20-1 and J is TRBJ2-1; TCRdb outputs TRBD2, but without DNA this stays unchecked. The sequence derives from a man aged 18 to 35 in good health. The sequenced sample was blood T cells: a sorted CD56 or NKG2C T cell subset, CD4+ or CD8+ T cells, or bulk PBMC T cells (not recorded which). CDR3 region: CSAQPGLAGYNEQFF.